This note documents a single TCR beta chain sequence. The sample comes from a study of PD-L1 blockade in urothelial cancer. Study-wide context: Analysis of the blood was performed 3 weeks (second dose) and 6 weeks after treatment start.

Patients had locally advanced or metastatic urothelial carcinoma. Profiled with immunoSEQ multiplex PCR; TCRdb holds only in-frame clones, not every one. The sample carries about 50,000 clones, about 85% recorded once. With 5 bases removed from V and 11 bases from J, the gap between germline ends came to 21 bases. This CDR3 is built from 14 residues. Germline CDR1 reads MDHEN; CDR2 reads SYDVKM. The material sequenced was PBMCs, taken around atezolizumab (anti-PD-L1) treatment. This sequence was found in a man in his 60s with urothelial cancer. The chain employs TRBV28 and TRBJ1-1; TRBD1 is a possible D gene (5 bases). CDR3 sequence reads: CASSTAKTACCAFF. The CDR3 region has the DNA TGTGCCAGCAGTACCGCCAAGACAGCCTGCTGCGCTTTCTTT.